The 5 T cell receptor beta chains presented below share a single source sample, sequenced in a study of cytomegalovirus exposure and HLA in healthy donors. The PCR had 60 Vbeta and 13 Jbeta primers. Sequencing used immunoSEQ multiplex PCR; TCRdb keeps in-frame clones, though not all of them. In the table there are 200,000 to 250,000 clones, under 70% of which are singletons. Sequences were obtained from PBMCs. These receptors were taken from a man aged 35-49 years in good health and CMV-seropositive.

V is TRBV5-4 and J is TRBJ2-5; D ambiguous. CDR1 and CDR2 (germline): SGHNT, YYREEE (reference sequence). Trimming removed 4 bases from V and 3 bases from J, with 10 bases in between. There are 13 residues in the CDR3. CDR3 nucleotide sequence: TGTGCCAGCAGCACAATTCTTAAAGAGACCCAGTACTTC. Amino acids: CASSTILKETQYF.

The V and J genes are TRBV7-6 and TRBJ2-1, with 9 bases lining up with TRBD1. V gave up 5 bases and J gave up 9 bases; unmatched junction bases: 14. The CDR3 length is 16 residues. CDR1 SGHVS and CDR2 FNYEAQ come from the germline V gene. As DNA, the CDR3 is TGTGCCAGCAGCCCATCCGGGACAGGGTCTTCCGGTGAGCAGTTCTTC. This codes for CASSPSGTGSSGEQFF.

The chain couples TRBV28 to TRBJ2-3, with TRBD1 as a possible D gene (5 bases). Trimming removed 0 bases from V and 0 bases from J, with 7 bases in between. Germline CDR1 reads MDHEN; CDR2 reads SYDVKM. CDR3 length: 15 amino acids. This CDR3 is CASSLWAGSTDTQYF. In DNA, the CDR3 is TGTGCCAGCAGTTTATGGGCAGGGAGCACAGATACGCAGTATTTT.

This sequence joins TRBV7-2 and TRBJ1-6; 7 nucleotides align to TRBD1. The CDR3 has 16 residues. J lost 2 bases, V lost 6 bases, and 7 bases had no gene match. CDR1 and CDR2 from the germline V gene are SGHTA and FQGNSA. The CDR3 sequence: CASRLGTVTYNSPLHF. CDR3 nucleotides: TGTGCCAGCAGACTGGGGACAGTAACCTATAATTCACCCCTCCACTTT.

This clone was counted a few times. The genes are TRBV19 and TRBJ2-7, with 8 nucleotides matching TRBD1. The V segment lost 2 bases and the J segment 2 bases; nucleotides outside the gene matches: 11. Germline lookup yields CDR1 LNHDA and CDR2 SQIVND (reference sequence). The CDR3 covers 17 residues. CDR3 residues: CASSIKGQATKTYEQYF. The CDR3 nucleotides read TGTGCCAGTAGTATAAAGGGACAGGCGACAAAGACCTACGAGCAGTACTTC.